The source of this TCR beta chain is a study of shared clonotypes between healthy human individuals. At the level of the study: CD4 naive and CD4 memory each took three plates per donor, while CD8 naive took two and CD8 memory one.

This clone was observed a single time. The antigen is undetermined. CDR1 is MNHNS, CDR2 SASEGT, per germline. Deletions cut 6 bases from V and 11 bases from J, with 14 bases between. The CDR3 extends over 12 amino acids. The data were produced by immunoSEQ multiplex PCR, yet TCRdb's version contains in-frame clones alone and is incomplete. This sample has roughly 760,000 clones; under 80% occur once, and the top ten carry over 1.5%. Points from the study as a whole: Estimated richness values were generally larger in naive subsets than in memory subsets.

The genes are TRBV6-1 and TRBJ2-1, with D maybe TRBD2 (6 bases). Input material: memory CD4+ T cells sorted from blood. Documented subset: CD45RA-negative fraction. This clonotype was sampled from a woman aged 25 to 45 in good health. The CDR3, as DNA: TGTGCCAGCAGCCCCGGGGGTGGGCAGCAGTTCTTC. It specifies CASSPGGGQQFF.